These 31 T cell receptor beta chains share one sample of origin, sequenced in a study of regulatory T cells in long-lasting Graves disease. CDR3 regions were amplified by Arm-PCR using iRepertoire HTBI primers to build TCR beta libraries. Each CDR3 protein gets one entry after TCRdb re-called the multiplex PCR reads with MiXCR. The sample includes roughly 510,000 distinct CDR3 sequences, approximately 16% seen only once; the top ten take more than 10%. The time point here: newly diagnosed GD, antithyroid drugs for less than 3 months. TCR sequences were obtained from RNA taken from PBMCs. The sample was also linked to a second study, of T cells in Graves' hyperthyroidism and ophthalmopathy.

This sample comprised peripheral blood mononuclear cells (PBMCs), obtained at new diagnosis, from a patient treated with antithyroid drugs. These receptors were obtained from a young man with Graves disease.

This clonotype has ten or more counts. This chain links TRBV7-8 with TRBJ1-1; the D is unclear. The CDR3 totals 17 residues. The germline V gene encodes CDR1 SGHVS and CDR2 FQNEAQ. The ends were cut back, 4 bases at V and 6 bases at J, with 24 bases in the middle. The CDR3 spells CASSYRRVWGSTPEAFF. In DNA form, the CDR3 reads TGTGCCAGCAGCTATAGGCGCGTTTGGGGTAGCACCCCTGAAGCTTTCTTT. The complete variable domain, with remaining parts taken from reference TRBV7-8 and TRBJ1-1, reads GAGVSQSPRYKVAKRGQDVALRCDPISGHVSLFWYQQALGQGPEFLTYFQNEAQLDKSGLPSDRFFAERPEGSVSTLKIQRTQQEDSAVYLCASSYRRVWGSTPEAFFGQGTRLTVV.

The table lists this clonotype with a few counts. The rearrangement uses TRBV20-1 and TRBJ2-1; TRBD1 or TRBD2 may be the D gene (5 bases each). CDR3 length: 14 residues. Germline-derived CDR1 and CDR2 are DFQATT and SNEGSKA (reference sequence). Trimming shortened V by 7 bases and J by 9 bases, and 22 bases separated the two germline ends. The CDR3 spells CSVGDGGPTAEQFF. The CDR3 DNA reads TGCAGTGTAGGGGACGGCGGGCCGACCGCTGAGCAGTTCTTC.

This clonotype was recorded a few times. J is TRBJ1-1 and V is TRBV5-8; D is perhaps TRBD1 (6 bases). This CDR3 region has 14 residues. Between the trimmed V and J ends, which lost 4 bases and 8 bases, there was a span of 18 bases. Germline V CDR1 and CDR2: SGHTS, YDEGEE. The CDR3 DNA reads TGTGCCAGCAGCCTCCCTGGGGGCGCAAGGGAAGCTTTCTTT. This encodes CASSLPGGAREAFF.

Ten or more counts support this clonotype. Its ends do not fully match the called genes, so a read error is possible. The CDR3, as DNA: TGTGCCAGCAGTCTATCCGCCCATCAGCCCCAGCATTTT. This codes for CASSLSAHQPQHF. This chain joins TRBV27 and TRBJ1-5, with unresolved D. CDR3 size: 13 residues. Germline V gene sequence: CDR1 MNHEY, CDR2 SMNVEV (reference sequence).

This clonotype is labeled as hyperexpanded. The chain links TRBV5-1 to TRBJ2-1; TRBD1 matches 9 bases. This CDR3 has 16 amino acids. Germline V gene data show CDR1 as SGHRS and CDR2 as YFSETQ. Trimming cost V 1 base and J 1 base; bases outside gene matches: 3. The DNA for the CDR3 is TGCGCCAGCAGCTTGAGGGGGACAGGGTCCTACAATGAGCAGTTCTTC. It translates to CASSLRGTGSYNEQFF.

This chain links TRBV3-1 with TRBJ1-1; D gene unclear. V was clipped by 1 base and J by 7 bases, with 10 bases between them. The V gene's germline CDR1 is LGHDT and CDR2 YNNKEL (reference sequence). The CDR3 has 13 amino acids. CDR3 bases: TGTGCCAGCAGCCAAGCAAGCGGTCGTGAAGCTTTCTTT. Translating gives CASSQASGREAFF.

Concerning this clonotype: A much larger clonotype is one base distant, so this may be a read error. This chain connects TRBV20-1 to TRBJ2-5; the D gene is possibly TRBD1 (5 bases). The germline V gene encodes CDR1 DFQATT and CDR2 SNEGSKA (reference sequence). CDR3 length: 12 amino acids. Trimming stripped 6 bases from V and 4 bases from J, with 12 bases between. CDR3 protein: CSAPDKGETQYF. The CDR3 DNA sequence: TGCAGTGCCCCGGACAAGGGAGAGACCCAGTACTTC.

This clonotype was counted between two and nine times. The J gene is TRBJ1-1, the V gene TRBV7-2; D possibly corresponds to TRBD1 (5 bases). The CDR3 contains 14 residues. V was trimmed by 6 bases and J by 2 bases, leaving 13 bases between them. From germline, CDR1 is SGHTA and CDR2 FQGNSA. DNA for the CDR3: TGTGCCAGCAGTTACCGGACACGTAACACTGAAGCTTTCTTT. It yields the protein CASSYRTRNTEAFF.

V is TRBV7-9 and J is TRBJ2-1; 7 positions agree with TRBD1. The CDR3 is 13 residues long. Trimming removed 8 bases from V and 4 bases from J; junction bases left unmatched: 5. CDR1 is SEHNR and CDR2 is FQNEAQ in the germline V gene (reference sequence). This CDR3 reads CASWGTDYNEQFF. CDR3 nucleotide sequence: TGTGCCAGCTGGGGGACAGATTACAATGAGCAGTTCTTC.

This clonotype was counted only a few times. This chain joins TRBV5-1 and TRBJ1-5, with D hard to call. Looked up from germline, CDR1 is SGHRS and CDR2 is YFSETQ. Trimming cost V 0 bases and J 5 bases, with 9 bases left between them. The CDR3 has 14 residues. CDR3 in amino acids: CASSLAGSDQPQHF. In nucleotides, the CDR3 is TGCGCCAGCAGCTTGGCCGGCAGCGATCAGCCCCAGCATTTT.

This clonotype came up many times. This sequence joins TRBV12-3 or TRBV12-4 and TRBJ2-5; 7 bases align to TRBD1. The CDR3 totals 14 residues. V gave up 8 bases and J gave up 3 bases; unmatched junction bases: 9. The CDR3 spells CASGVGQAKETQYF. In DNA, the CDR3 is TGTGCCAGCGGAGTTGGACAGGCGAAAGAGACCCAGTACTTC.

This clonotype was found many times. The chain carries TRBV28 and TRBJ2-5; a weak D match, TRBD2 (6 bases). Per the germline V gene, CDR1 is MDHEN and CDR2 is SYDVKM. V lost 6 bases, J lost 5 bases, and 13 bases lay in between. CDR3 length: 13 amino acids. The CDR3 region is CASRGLGRETQYF. The CDR3 DNA reads as TGTGCCAGCAGGGGCCTGGGGAGGGAGACCCAGTACTTC.

This clonotype showed up many times. This chain connects TRBV7-8 to TRBJ2-7; 8 nucleotides line up with TRBD2. Germline CDR1 and CDR2: SGHVS and FQNEAQ. V was clipped by 5 bases and J by 2 bases; unmatched bases: 11. This CDR3 has 16 amino acids. The CDR3 region has the DNA TGTGCCAGCAGCCCCTACAGGGTAGCGGGACCCTACGAGCAGTACTTC. The encoded protein is CASSPYRVAGPYEQYF.

Many counts were recorded for this clonotype. The V call is TRBV28, the J call TRBJ1-5, with TRBD1 identical over 8 bases. The J segment lost 4 bases and the V segment lost 7 bases, leaving 15 bases of the junction unmatched. The CDR3 runs 17 residues. Germline assignment: CDR1 MDHEN and CDR2 SYDVKM. CDR3 DNA: TGTGCCAGCACCCCTCCCCCCGGGACAGGTCCGAATCAGCCCCAGCATTTT. Amino acids: CASTPPPGTGPNQPQHF.

This clonotype was counted a few times. CDR3 nucleotide sequence: TGTGCCAGCAGCTTATTAAGGGCAGCAGGGCCCAATGAGCAGTTCTTC. This gives the protein CASSLLRAAGPNEQFF. The V and J genes are TRBV13 and TRBJ2-1; the D gene is possibly TRBD1 (5 bases). V was shortened by 2 bases and J by 6 bases, with 17 bases between the two germline ends. Germline assignment: CDR1 PRHDT and CDR2 FYEKMQ (reference sequence). This CDR3 has 16 residues.

This clonotype was found a few times. A much bigger clone sits one base away, suggesting this may be a read error. The V gene is TRBV11-2, the J gene TRBJ2-3; 8 nucleotides agree with TRBD2. CDR3 size: 18 residues. The germline gives CDR1 SGHAT, CDR2 FQNNGV. The CDR3 region is CASGLRKREGRLSDTQYF. The CDR3 bases are TGTGCCAGCGGCTTACGGAAACGGGAGGGCCGACTGTCAGATACGCAGTATTTT.

The chain is built from TRBV7-3 and TRBJ2-2; unclear D gene. Trimming cost V 5 bases and J 7 bases, with 14 bases left between them. Germline V gene data show CDR1 as SGHTA and CDR2 as FQGTGA. The CDR3 totals 14 residues. The DNA of the CDR3 is TGTGCCAGCAGCAGAACCCCCCGTGGCGGGGAGCTGTTTTTT. Its protein is CASSRTPRGGELFF.

The V gene is TRBV5-1, the J gene TRBJ2-1, with D uncertain. The V gene lost 4 bases and the J gene lost 8 bases, with 13 bases spanning the gap. The CDR3 is made up of 13 amino acids. CDR1 and CDR2 from the germline V gene are SGHRS and YFSETQ. In DNA, the CDR3 is TGCGCCAGCAGCGCCCGATCGGAGCATGAGCAGTTCTTC. This sequence encodes CASSARSEHEQFF.

On this clonotype: Mismatch with germline at one junction end may stem from a read error. This chain links TRBV5-1 with TRBJ2-3; 8 bases match TRBD2. This CDR3 spans 15 amino acids. CDR1 and CDR2 from the germline V gene are SGHRS and YFSETQ. The chain's CDR3 is CTSSLRREVQDTQYF. CDR3 coding DNA: TGCACCAGCAGCTTAAGGCGGGAGGTCCAAGATACGCAGTATTTT.

There are many counts of this clonotype. The chain employs TRBV6-5 and TRBJ2-4; D is unresolved. Germline V CDR1 and CDR2: MNHEY, SVGAGI. CDR3 length equals 17 residues. The ends were cut back, 1 base at V and 0 bases at J, with 13 bases in the middle. The CDR3 region has the DNA TGTGCCAGCAGTTACTATCCTCCGAGACTAGCCAAAAACATTCAGTACTTC. As protein: CASSYYPPRLAKNIQYF.

This clonotype was counted between two and nine times. The rearrangement joins TRBV20-1 to TRBJ2-7, with D perhaps matching TRBD1 (6 bases). Germline V gene data show CDR1 as DFQATT and CDR2 as SNEGSKA (reference sequence). The germline V and J ends were trimmed by 6 bases and 6 bases, with 15 bases remaining between them. CDR3 length: 12 residues. The CDR3 protein is CSANRASSEQYF. DNA of the CDR3: TGCAGTGCAAACAGGGCTTCTTCCGAGCAGTACTTC.

Many counts were recorded for this clonotype. The V and J genes are TRBV5-1 and TRBJ2-1, with D unresolved. Trimming removed 0 bases at V and 7 bases at J, with 8 bases between. This CDR3 has 13 amino acids. Germline CDR1 is SGHRS and CDR2 is YFSETQ. CDR3: CASSLGDINEQFF. Here the CDR3 DNA reads TGCGCCAGCAGCTTGGGCGATATAAATGAGCAGTTCTTC.

As to this clonotype: One end of the junction fails to match germline, which may point to a read error. This chain's CDR3 is CASSLAGSLYERYF. As DNA, the CDR3 is TGTGCCAGCAGTTTAGCCGGGAGCCTGTACGAGCGGTACTTC. The rearrangement joins TRBV6-2 or TRBV6-3 to TRBJ2-7; possible D gene TRBD2, 6 bases. Germline V gene lookup returns CDR1 MNHEY and CDR2 SVGEGT. The CDR3 runs 14 residues.

This clonotype was found many times. The chain is built from TRBV6-2 or TRBV6-3 and TRBJ2-3; tentatively, D is TRBD1 (6 bases). V was shortened by 0 bases and J by 1 base, with 11 bases between the two germline ends. CDR1 and CDR2 (germline): MNHEY, SVGEGT. The CDR3 totals 16 residues. The DNA for the CDR3 is TGTGCCAGCAGTTACTCGTGGACAGTCCGCACAGATACGCAGTATTTT. Its protein is CASSYSWTVRTDTQYF.

This clonotype was counted between two and nine times. This chain uses TRBV6-2 or TRBV6-3 with TRBJ2-7; TRBD1 agrees at 9 bases. Germline loops: CDR1 MNHEY, CDR2 SVGEGT. The V and J ends lost 0 bases and 2 bases, in that order; junction bases with no gene match: 5. CDR3 length: 16 residues. The CDR3 reads CASSYSDRGSAYEQYF. CDR3 bases: TGTGCCAGCAGTTACTCGGACAGGGGAAGCGCCTACGAGCAGTACTTC.

This clonotype was observed many times. The chain links TRBV10-1 to TRBJ2-1; tentatively, D is TRBD1 or TRBD2 (6 bases each). This CDR3 has 15 residues. The germline gives CDR1 WNHNN, CDR2 SYGVQD (reference sequence). Trimming pared 3 bases from V and 10 bases from J, leaving 19 bases between. The CDR3 sequence: CASSDSGASDEEQFF. CDR3 coding DNA: TGCGCCAGCAGTGATTCGGGGGCTTCGGATGAGGAGCAGTTCTTC.

This clonotype has a count of ten or more. This rearrangement joins TRBV28 to TRBJ1-2; D remains ambiguous. Germline V CDR1 and CDR2: MDHEN, SYDVKM. V was shortened by 3 bases and J by 2 bases, with 4 bases between the two germline ends. The CDR3 has 12 residues. CDR3 amino acids: CASSFENYGYTF. In nucleotides, the CDR3 is TGTGCCAGCAGTTTCGAAAACTATGGCTACACCTTC.

This chain joins TRBV5-5 and TRBJ1-1; TRBD1 might be the D (6 bases). The CDR3 runs to 14 residues. Trimming pared 3 bases from V and 1 base from J, leaving 10 bases between. In germline, CDR1 is SGHKS, CDR2 YYEKEE (reference sequence). CDR3 nucleotides: TGTGCCAGCAGCTCGGGACACCCGAACACTGAAGCTTTCTTT. Residues: CASSSGHPNTEAFF.

This clonotype was seen a handful of times. The chain employs TRBV3-1 and TRBJ1-6; the D gene is possibly TRBD1 (6 bases). The germline V gene has CDR1 LGHDT and CDR2 YNNKEL (reference sequence). CDR3 length: 14 amino acids. V lost 0 bases, J lost 6 bases, and 6 bases lay in between. The CDR3 here is CASSQEGGNSPLHF. As DNA, the CDR3 is TGTGCCAGCAGCCAAGAAGGGGGTAATTCACCCCTCCACTTT.

The genes are TRBV27 and TRBJ1-6; D gene uncertain. The CDR3 sequence is 16 residues long. The germline V gene has CDR1 MNHEY and CDR2 SMNVEV (reference sequence). Trimming removed 0 bases at V and 11 bases at J, with 17 bases between. In DNA, the CDR3 is TGTGCCAGCAGTTTATCTTATGTCGGCACAGAGGCACCCCTCCACTTT. It translates to CASSLSYVGTEAPLHF.

At least ten counts were recorded for this clonotype. The V gene is TRBV27, the J gene TRBJ1-2; possible D gene TRBD1, 6 bases. Trimming cost V 7 bases and J 4 bases, with 19 bases left between them. Germline CDR1 and CDR2: MNHEY and SMNVEV (reference sequence). The length of the CDR3 is 15 residues. CDR3 nucleotide sequence: TGTGCCAGCACACCGGAACAGGGAATCGGCTATGGCTACACCTTC. Its protein product is CASTPEQGIGYGYTF.